The present entry profiles one T cell receptor (beta chain) with its context. The sample originates from a study of technical replicates of blood from a few donors. Profiling relied on immunoSEQ multiplex PCR, and the TCRdb table lists in-frame clones only, not all of them. Of about 58,000 clones in the sample, about 95% were seen once. CDR1 and CDR2 from the germline V gene are SGHRS and YFSETQ. Losses at the gene ends were 5 bases for V and 1 base for J; bases not matched to a gene: 2. The CDR3 extends over 14 amino acids. Input material: PBMCs. The sequence was obtained from a human donor in good health. Some clones in this sample may be carry-over from other donors' samples. The chain is built from TRBV5-1 and TRBJ2-2; 7 positions match TRBD2. The CDR3 region is CASRTSVNTGELFF. As DNA, the CDR3 is TGCGCCAGCAGAACTAGCGTGAACACCGGGGAGCTGTTTTTT.